The source of this TCR beta chain is a study of cytomegalovirus exposure and HLA in healthy donors. Whole-study context: It was reported in a later analysis that the approximately 110 validation repertoires used the same platform as the 666 first-cohort repertoires.

As to this clone: Its matching antigen is unknown.

Germline trimming cut 5 bases from V and 3 bases from J; bases unmatched to any gene: 2. The germline gives CDR1 SSHAT, CDR2 FNYEAQ (reference sequence). This CDR3 comprises 13 residues. Study-wide results and caveats: Most TCR sequences were seen very rarely across donors, but some public TCRs occurred in many.

Sequencing was performed with immunoSEQ multiplex PCR; in TCRdb, only in-frame clones are kept and a portion is missing. Seen here are about 330,000 clones, roughly nine tenths observed once, and the top ten hold roughly 1.2%. The rearrangement links TRBV7-7 to TRBJ2-7; 9 nucleotides agree with TRBD1. The clonotype comes from a woman aged 25 to 45 in good health and CMV-seropositive. Sequenced input: PBMCs. Written as DNA, the CDR3 is TGTGCCAGCAGCCTGGACAGGGGCTACGAGCAGTACTTC. It codes for CASSLDRGYEQYF.